This is a list of T cell receptor beta chains from one sample in a study of CD8 T cells in ankylosing spondylitis. TCRdb redid the calling of the 5' RACE reads with MiXCR, one entry per CDR3 protein. The sample consists of some 800,000 distinct CDR3 sequences, around 11% of them appearing once. Sequenced sample: blood, either unsorted or a sorted T cell fraction (not recorded which). The receptors were gathered from a male donor with ankylosing spondylitis. Each CDR3 is given with its conserved first and last residue. Fields, in order: D gene, V gene, J gene, clone size, CDR3 protein, CDR3 DNA. D genes are given only for firm matches. Not every row has a clone size; where given, it reads once, few, many or a size class.

.	TRBV10-3	TRBJ2-3	.	CAIRDAGLGTDTQYF	TGTGCCATCAGGGACGCGGGCCTAGGAACAGATACGCAGTATTTT
.	TRBV20-1	TRBJ1-1	few	CSARAMPEAFF	TGCAGTGCGCGGGCGATGCCTGAAGCTTTCTTT
.	TRBV28	TRBJ2-7	few	CASSLRGTVSYEQYF	TGTGCCAGCAGTTTAAGGGGGACGGTCTCCTACGAGCAGTACTTC
.	TRBV7-2	TRBJ1-1	few	CASSLLGTNTEAFF	TGTGCCAGCAGCTTACTAGGCACTAACACTGAAGCTTTCTTT
TRBD1	TRBV7-9	TRBJ2-5	few	CASTSDRGGQETQYF	TGTGCCAGCACCTCGGACAGGGGAGGGCAAGAGACCCAGTACTTC
.	TRBV7-9	TRBJ2-4	few	CASSPRRTSKNIQYF	TGTGCCAGCAGCCCTAGACGGACATCCAAAAACATTCAGTACTTC
TRBD2	TRBV4-1	TRBJ2-2	.	CASSRSSGSTGELFF	TGCGCCAGCAGCCGATCTAGCGGGAGCACCGGGGAGCTGTTTTTT
TRBD2	TRBV4-1	TRBJ2-2	.	CASSRGLAGGFGFGELFF	TGCGCCAGCAGCCGAGGACTAGCGGGAGGATTCGGGTTCGGGGAGCTGTTTTTT
TRBD2	TRBV6-4	TRBJ2-1	once	CAFSTQPGTSGRDLNEQFF	TGTGCCTTCAGTACCCAACCCGGGACTAGCGGGAGGGATCTCAATGAGCAGTTCTTC
TRBD2	TRBV20-1	TRBJ2-1	few	CSATLAGGPEVRQFF	TGCAGTGCTACCCTAGCGGGAGGGCCTGAGGTTCGGCAGTTCTTC
TRBD1	TRBV11-2	TRBJ2-1	few	CASSTRDRDLNEQFF	TGTGCCAGCAGCACCCGGGACAGGGATCTCAATGAGCAGTTCTTC
TRBD2	TRBV7-8	TRBJ2-7	.	CASSPNRGDKQYF	TGTGCCAGCAGCCCTAACCGGGGGGATAAGCAGTACTTC
.	TRBV2	TRBJ2-6	many	CASSGTAGANVLTF	TGTGCCAGCAGTGGGACAGCTGGGGCCAACGTCCTGACTTTC
.	TRBV3-1	TRBJ1-5	many	CASSQDSTQPQHF	TGTGCCAGCAGTCAAGACAGTACCCAGCCCCAGCATTTT
.	TRBV5-1	TRBJ2-7	.	CASSLGLSTLISYEQYF	TGCGCCAGCAGTTTAGGCCTCTCTACTCTGATCTCCTACGAGCAGTACTTC
TRBD1	TRBV5-4	TRBJ2-1	few	CASRVGGNTYNEQFF	TGTGCCAGCAGGGTAGGGGGCAACACTTACAATGAGCAGTTCTTC
.	TRBV29-1	TRBJ1-1	few	CSRDRNTEAFF	TGCAGTCGAGATAGGAACACTGAAGCTTTCTTT
.	TRBV20-1	TRBJ1-2	few	CSASPRAGSANYGYTF	TGCAGTGCTAGCCCAAGAGCAGGGTCGGCTAACTATGGCTACACCTTC
.	TRBV7-9	TRBJ1-1	many	CASSSSGSETEAFF	TGTGCCAGCAGCTCCTCGGGTTCGGAGACTGAAGCTTTCTTT
TRBD2	TRBV20-1	TRBJ2-1	.	CSARDPGGAGNEQFF	TGCAGTGCTAGAGATCCCGGGGGGGCAGGCAATGAGCAGTTCTTC
.	TRBV24-1	TRBJ1-1	many	CATSDPNAGNTEAFF	TGTGCCACCAGTGACCCTAACGCAGGGAACACTGAAGCTTTCTTT
.	TRBV6-1	TRBJ2-5	few	CASSALGGQETQYF	TGTGCCAGCAGTGCCCTCGGGGGCCAAGAGACCCAGTACTTC
.	TRBV7-2	TRBJ2-7	.	CASSLAFKGYEQYF	TGTGCCAGCAGCTTAGCGTTTAAGGGTTACGAGCAGTACTTC
TRBD1	TRBV11-3	TRBJ1-1	.	CASSRGGTGNTEAFF	TGTGCCAGCAGCCGCGGGGGGACAGGCAACACTGAAGCTTTCTTT
.	TRBV6-2/TRBV6-3	TRBJ1-5	.	CASRFRDPVGRNQPQHF	TGTGCCAGCCGTTTCCGGGACCCAGTAGGACGCAATCAGCCCCAGCATTTT
.	TRBV20-1	TRBJ1-2	many	CSARDRRPYGYTF	TGCAGTGCTAGGGACAGAAGGCCCTATGGCTACACCTTC
.	TRBV12-5	TRBJ1-3	.	CASGLVLGGSGNTIYF	TGTGCTAGTGGTTTGGTACTGGGGGGCTCTGGAAACACCATATATTTT
.	TRBV15	TRBJ1-1	few	CATSRDLGSSVAFF	TGTGCCACCAGCAGAGATTTGGGCTCCTCGGTGGCTTTCTTT
TRBD2	TRBV7-2	TRBJ2-1	few	CASSLEILAGHEQFF	TGTGCCAGCAGCTTAGAAATACTAGCGGGGCATGAGCAGTTCTTC
TRBD1	TRBV20-1	TRBJ1-6	many	CSAGQNNSPLHF	TGCAGTGCGGGACAGAATAATTCACCCCTCCACTTT
.	TRBV5-1	TRBJ2-7	.	CASSLYARSGEQYF	TGCGCCAGCAGCTTGTACGCTCGGTCCGGAGAGCAGTACTTC
.	TRBV6-5	TRBJ2-6	.	CASSSTMRALSGANVLTF	TGTGCCAGCAGTTCCACCATGAGGGCCCTCTCTGGGGCCAACGTCCTGACTTTC
TRBD2	TRBV20-1	TRBJ2-5	.	CSAKPPGGETQYF	TGCAGTGCTAAACCACCGGGGGGGGAGACCCAGTACTTC
.	TRBV30	TRBJ2-7	.	CAWGISYEQYF	TGTGCCTGGGGTATCTCCTACGAGCAGTACTTC